This is a list of T cell receptor beta chains from one sample in a study of CD8 T cells in Susac syndrome. TCRdb used MiXCR to reprocess the immunoSEQ multiplex PCR reads, holding one entry per CDR3 protein. The table has approximately 210,000 distinct CDR3 sequences, 94% seen once. Material for sequencing was CD4+ T cells from PBMCs. The receptors come from a human donor with Susac syndrome. Each CDR3 is given with its conserved first and last residue. D genes are given only for firm matches. Clone size is given for some rows only: seen once, a few or many times, or a class if the clone is expanded.

size: .; J: TRBJ2-7; D: TRBD1; V: TRBV6-6; DNA: TGTGCCAGCAGTCGAAGGGACAGAATCTACGAGCAGTACTTC; CDR3: CASSRRDRIYEQYF
size: .; J: TRBJ2-2; D: .; V: TRBV29-1; DNA: TGCAGCGTCAGGACCTCGATTAACACCGGGGAGCTGTTTTTT; CDR3: CSVRTSINTGELFF
size: .; J: TRBJ2-1; D: .; V: TRBV19; DNA: TGTGCTTCAGGGGGGAAAAGCTCCTACAATGAGCAGTTCTTC; CDR3: CASGGKSSYNEQFF
size: once; J: TRBJ2-1; D: TRBD2; V: TRBV6-1; DNA: TGTGCCAGCAGTGACATCTCCGGGACTAGACGTATGGATGAGCAGTTCTTC; CDR3: CASSDISGTRRMDEQFF
size: .; J: TRBJ2-3; D: TRBD2; V: TRBV20-1; DNA: TGCAGTGCCTCACGCAGCGGGGGGGCCTTAACAGATACGCAGTATTTT; CDR3: CSASRSGGALTDTQYF
size: .; J: TRBJ2-3; D: TRBD2; V: TRBV15; DNA: TGTGCCACCAGCAGAGATCTCAACGGGGGGGCCGCAGATACGCAGTATTTT; CDR3: CATSRDLNGGAADTQYF
size: .; J: TRBJ1-5; D: .; V: TRBV4-1; DNA: TGCGCCAGCAGCCAAGAGCAGGGTCAAGGCAATCAGCCCCAGCATTTT; CDR3: CASSQEQGQGNQPQHF
size: once; J: TRBJ1-2; D: TRBD1; V: TRBV20-1; DNA: TGCAGTGCTAGACCTACAGGGGGCTACTATGGCTACACCTTC; CDR3: CSARPTGGYYGYTF
size: few; J: TRBJ1-5; D: .; V: TRBV2; DNA: TGTGCCAGCACCTCCTTGGTAAATCAGCCCCAGCATTTT; CDR3: CASTSLVNQPQHF
size: .; J: TRBJ1-2; D: .; V: TRBV27; DNA: TGTGCCAGCAGGCCGGACAGCTTCTATGGCTACACCTTC; CDR3: CASRPDSFYGYTF
size: .; J: TRBJ2-3; D: .; V: TRBV14; DNA: TGTGCCAGCAGCCAAGTTGCGGATACGCAGTATTTT; CDR3: CASSQVADTQYF
size: .; J: TRBJ1-2; D: .; V: TRBV7-2; DNA: TGTGCCAGCAGCTTAGAACATACCGCTAACTATGGCTACACCTTC; CDR3: CASSLEHTANYGYTF
size: once; J: TRBJ2-7; D: .; V: TRBV6-2/TRBV6-3; DNA: TGTGCCAGCAGTTACCACCCTTGGGGCGGCCTCCTCTACGAGCAGTACTTC; CDR3: CASSYHPWGGLLYEQYF
size: .; J: TRBJ2-1; D: .; V: TRBV12-3/TRBV12-4; DNA: TGTGCCAGCAGTTTTCGAGCGGTAGATGAGCAGTTCTTC; CDR3: CASSFRAVDEQFF
size: .; J: TRBJ1-5; D: .; V: TRBV11-2; DNA: TGTGCCAGCAGCTTCGGGGTAGGGCAGCCCCAGCATTTT; CDR3: CASSFGVGQPQHF
size: .; J: TRBJ2-7; D: .; V: TRBV6-5; DNA: TGTGCCAGCAGGGCGACAGGTACCTCCTACGAGCAGTACTTC; CDR3: CASRATGTSYEQYF
size: once; J: TRBJ1-5; D: TRBD1; V: TRBV20-1; DNA: TGCAGTGCGGGAGACAGGGATGTCGGCAATCAGCCCCAGCATTTT; CDR3: CSAGDRDVGNQPQHF
size: .; J: TRBJ1-2; D: .; V: TRBV20-1; DNA: TGCAGCTCGGACCCCCTCGAGGAGTATGGCTACACCTTC; CDR3: CSSDPLEEYGYTF
size: .; J: TRBJ2-1; D: .; V: TRBV5-1; DNA: TGCGCCAGCAGCTTGGGTACCGGGCAGTATTACAATGAGCAGTTCTTC; CDR3: CASSLGTGQYYNEQFF
size: .; J: TRBJ1-2; D: .; V: TRBV29-1; DNA: TGCAGCGTTGAAGCCACGGGACGGAGAAACTATGGCTACACCTTC; CDR3: CSVEATGRRNYGYTF
size: .; J: TRBJ1-1; D: TRBD1; V: TRBV6-4; DNA: TGTGCCAGCATTATCCCGGGACAGGGAAGTACGGTGAACACTGAAGCTTTCTTT; CDR3: CASIIPGQGSTVNTEAFF
size: .; J: TRBJ1-2; D: .; V: TRBV25-1; DNA: TGTGCCAGCAGTCTGGCAGGGAGTGACAACTATGGCTACACCTTC; CDR3: CASSLAGSDNYGYTF
size: .; J: TRBJ2-7; D: .; V: TRBV6-2/TRBV6-3; DNA: TGTGCCAGCAGCCCCCCGAGGGCCGGCGAGCAGTACTTC; CDR3: CASSPPRAGEQYF
size: .; J: TRBJ1-6; D: TRBD1; V: TRBV30; DNA: TGTGCCTGGAGTGCAACTTTGACAGGGAGAACTTCACCCCTCCACTTT; CDR3: CAWSATLTGRTSPLHF
size: .; J: TRBJ1-1; D: .; V: TRBV7-2; DNA: TGTGCCAGCAGCGATACAGGGTTGAACACTGAAGCTTTCTTT; CDR3: CASSDTGLNTEAFF
size: .; J: TRBJ2-1; D: TRBD2; V: TRBV6-2/TRBV6-3; DNA: TGTGCCAGCAGTTACCACGGGGGGGCCGGGAATGAGCAGTTCTTC; CDR3: CASSYHGGAGNEQFF
size: once; J: TRBJ1-5; D: .; V: TRBV4-1; DNA: TGCGCCAGCAGCCAAGGGCCTTTGGGGACAAGTAATCAGCCCCAGCATTTT; CDR3: CASSQGPLGTSNQPQHF
size: .; J: TRBJ2-7; D: TRBD1; V: TRBV28; DNA: TGTGCCAGCAGTTTACGGGACAGACCAACACCCTACGAGCAGTACTTC; CDR3: CASSLRDRPTPYEQYF
size: .; J: TRBJ1-5; D: .; V: TRBV18; DNA: TGTGCCAGCTCCCCCGGTTCCGACTATCAGCCCCAGCATTTT; CDR3: CASSPGSDYQPQHF